This T cell receptor (beta chain) stems from a study of cytomegalovirus exposure and HLA in healthy donors. Study background: The 120 validation repertoires, a later analysis reported, used the same platform as the approximately 730 repertoires from the first cohort. General study points: The TCR clusters that emerged in the first cohort tended, a later analysis found, to co-occur in the approximately 130 validation repertoires.

The CDR3 extends over 17 amino acids. Germline CDR1 reads SGHRS; CDR2 reads YFSETQ. V was trimmed by 3 bases and J by 1 base, leaving 18 bases between them. The data were produced by immunoSEQ multiplex PCR, yet TCRdb's version contains in-frame clones alone and is incomplete. The sample includes roughly 170,000 clones, 84% of them seen just once. Note on this clone: Its antigen is not known.

The TCR was taken from a woman aged 18 to 35 in good health and CMV-seropositive. The chain combines TRBV5-1 with TRBJ2-3; tentative D call: TRBD2 (6 bases). Sequences were obtained from PBMCs. The CDR3 sequence is CASSSPGGVEGTDTQYF. CDR3 DNA sequence: TGCGCCAGCAGCTCGCCGGGCGGGGTCGAGGGCACAGATACGCAGTATTTT. Full variable domain (outside the CDR3, taken from reference TRBV5-1 and TRBJ2-3): KAGVTQTPRYLIKTRGQQVTLSCSPISGHRSVSWYQQTPGQGLQFLFEYFSETQRNKGNFPGRFSGRQFSNSRSEMNVSTLELGDSALYLCASSSPGGVEGTDTQYFGPGTRLTVL.